This T cell receptor (beta chain) was captured in a study of T cell changes during pregnancy in multiple sclerosis. Germline V gene lookup returns CDR1 SGHNT and CDR2 YYREEE (reference sequence). The CDR3 has 15 amino acids. V shed 4 bases and J 2 bases; nucleotides not matched to a gene: 7. Sequencing was performed with immunoSEQ multiplex PCR; in TCRdb, only in-frame clones are kept and a portion is missing. The sample consists of roughly 48,000 clones, about 94% of them appearing once. The chain combines TRBV5-4 with TRBJ2-3; TRBD1 matches 7 bases. The receptor's source is a female donor with multiple sclerosis, enrolled in a pregnancy study. The specimen comprised CD4+ T cells from peripheral blood mononuclear cells, sampled in the first trimester of pregnancy. DNA of the CDR3: TGTGCCAGCAGCCGGGACAGCTCTTCCACAGATACGCAGTATTTT. This gives the protein CASSRDSSSTDTQYF.